This TCR beta chain was recovered during a study of shared clonotypes between healthy human individuals. The CDR3 is 16 residues long. V was clipped by 6 bases and J by 3 bases; unmatched bases: 13. Germline values: CDR1 SGHAT, CDR2 FQNNGV. For every subset, genomic DNA was evenly distributed across several immunoSEQ plates. Libraries were prepared by immunoSEQ multiplex PCR; TCRdb keeps only in-frame clonotypes and omits some of them. Among about 490,000 clones, roughly 85% were seen once, and the ten largest hold more than 10%. This clone was counted a single time. The antigen remains unidentified. Study findings and constraints: Researchers sampled blood only, noting tissue repertoires likely differ.

This receptor was obtained from a middle-aged woman in good health. Some clones in this sample may be carry-over from other donors' samples. The chain joins TRBV11-2 to TRBJ2-7, with 8 bases identical to TRBD1. Source material: PBMCs. This CDR3 reads CASRPIRTGKNYEQYF. CDR3 DNA sequence: TGTGCCAGCAGACCTATTCGGACAGGGAAAAACTACGAGCAGTACTTC.